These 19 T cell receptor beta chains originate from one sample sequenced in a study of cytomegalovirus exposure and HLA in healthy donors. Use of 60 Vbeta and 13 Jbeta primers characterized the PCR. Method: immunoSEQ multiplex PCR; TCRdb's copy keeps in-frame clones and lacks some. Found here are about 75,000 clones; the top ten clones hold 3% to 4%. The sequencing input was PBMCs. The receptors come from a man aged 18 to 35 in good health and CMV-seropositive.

The CDR3 loop reads CASTVLSSGNTIYF. As DNA, the CDR3 is TGTGCCAGCACCGTACTGAGCTCTGGAAACACCATATATTTT. This chain uses TRBV6-1 with TRBJ1-3, with D unclear. Trimming removed 7 bases at V and 0 bases at J, with 10 bases between. Germline V gene data show CDR1 as MNHNS and CDR2 as SASEGT. This CDR3 has 14 residues.

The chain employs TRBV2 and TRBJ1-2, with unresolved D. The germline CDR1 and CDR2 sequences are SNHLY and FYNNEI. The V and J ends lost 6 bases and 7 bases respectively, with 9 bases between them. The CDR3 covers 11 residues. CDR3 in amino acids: CASSAYFGYTF. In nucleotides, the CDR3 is TGTGCCAGCAGCGCTTACTTTGGCTACACCTTC.

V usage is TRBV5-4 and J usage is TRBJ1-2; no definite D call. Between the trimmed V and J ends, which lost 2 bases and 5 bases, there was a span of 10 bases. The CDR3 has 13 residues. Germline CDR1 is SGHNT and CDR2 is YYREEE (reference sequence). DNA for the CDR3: TGTGCCAGCAGCTTATCGGAGGTTTATGGCTACACCTTC. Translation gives CASSLSEVYGYTF.

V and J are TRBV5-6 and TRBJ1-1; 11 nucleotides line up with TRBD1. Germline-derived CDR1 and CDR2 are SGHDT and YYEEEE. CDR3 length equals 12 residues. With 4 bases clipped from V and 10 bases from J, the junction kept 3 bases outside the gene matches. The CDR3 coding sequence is TGTGCCAGCAGCCAGGACAGGGGGCGAGCTTTCTTT. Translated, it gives CASSQDRGRAFF.

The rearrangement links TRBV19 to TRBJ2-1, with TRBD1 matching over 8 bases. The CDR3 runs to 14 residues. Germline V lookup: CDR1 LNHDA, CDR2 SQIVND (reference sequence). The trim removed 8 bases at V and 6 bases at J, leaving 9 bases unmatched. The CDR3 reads CASCPGQGCNEQFF. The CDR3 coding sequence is TGTGCCAGTTGCCCTGGACAGGGATGCAATGAGCAGTTCTTC.

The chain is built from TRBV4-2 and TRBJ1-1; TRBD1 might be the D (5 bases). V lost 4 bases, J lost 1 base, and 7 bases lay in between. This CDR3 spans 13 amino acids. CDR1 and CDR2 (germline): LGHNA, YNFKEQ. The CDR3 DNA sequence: TGTGCCAGCAGCCCGACAGAGAACACTGAAGCTTTCTTT. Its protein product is CASSPTENTEAFF.

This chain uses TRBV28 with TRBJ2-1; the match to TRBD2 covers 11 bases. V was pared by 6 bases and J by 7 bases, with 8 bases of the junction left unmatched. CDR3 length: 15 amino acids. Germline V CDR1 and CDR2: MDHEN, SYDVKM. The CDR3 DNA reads TGTGCCAGCAGCTCGGGACTAGCGGCCCCAAATGAGCAGTTCTTC. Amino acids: CASSSGLAAPNEQFF.

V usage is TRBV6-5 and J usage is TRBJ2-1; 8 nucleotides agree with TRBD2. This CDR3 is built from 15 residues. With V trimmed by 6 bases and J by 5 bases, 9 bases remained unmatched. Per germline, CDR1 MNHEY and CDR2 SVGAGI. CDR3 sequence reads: CASRISGEADNEQFF. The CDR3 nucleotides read TGTGCCAGCAGGATTAGCGGGGAAGCCGACAATGAGCAGTTCTTC.

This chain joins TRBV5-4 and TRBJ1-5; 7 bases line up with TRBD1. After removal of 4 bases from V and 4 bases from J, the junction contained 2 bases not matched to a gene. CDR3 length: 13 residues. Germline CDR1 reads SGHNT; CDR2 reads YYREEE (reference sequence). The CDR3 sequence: CASSVQGNQPQHF. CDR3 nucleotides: TGTGCCAGCAGCGTACAGGGGAATCAGCCCCAGCATTTT.

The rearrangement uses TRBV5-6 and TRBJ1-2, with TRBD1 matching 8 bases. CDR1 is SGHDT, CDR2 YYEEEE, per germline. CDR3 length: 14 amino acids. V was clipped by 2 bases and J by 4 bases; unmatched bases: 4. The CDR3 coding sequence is TGTGCCAGCAGCTTTCAGGGGGCGAGCTATGGCTACACCTTC. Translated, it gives CASSFQGASYGYTF. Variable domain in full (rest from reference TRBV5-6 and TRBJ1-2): DAGVTQSPTHLIKTRGQQVTLRCSPKSGHDTVSWYQQALGQGPQFIFQYYEEEERQRGNFPDRFSGHQFPNYSSELNVNALLLGDSALYLCASSFQGASYGYTFGSGTRLTVV.

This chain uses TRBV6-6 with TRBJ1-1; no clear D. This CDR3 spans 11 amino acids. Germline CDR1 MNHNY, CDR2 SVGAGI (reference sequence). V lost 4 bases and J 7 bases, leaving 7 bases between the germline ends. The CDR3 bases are TGTGCCAGCAGTTTCAGTTATGAAGCTTTCTTT. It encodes CASSFSYEAFF.

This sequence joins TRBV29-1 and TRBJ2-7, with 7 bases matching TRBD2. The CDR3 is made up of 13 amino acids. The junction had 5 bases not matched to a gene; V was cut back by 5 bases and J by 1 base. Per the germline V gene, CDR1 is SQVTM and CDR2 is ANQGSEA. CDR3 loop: CSVRGGSSYEQYF. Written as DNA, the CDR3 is TGCAGCGTTAGGGGCGGGAGTTCCTACGAGCAGTACTTC.

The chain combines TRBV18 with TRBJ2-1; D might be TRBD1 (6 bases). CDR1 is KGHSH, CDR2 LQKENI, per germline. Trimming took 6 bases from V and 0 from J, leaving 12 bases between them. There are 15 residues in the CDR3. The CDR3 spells CASSLGASSYNEQFF. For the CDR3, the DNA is TGTGCCAGCTCCCTGGGGGCGAGCTCCTACAATGAGCAGTTCTTC.

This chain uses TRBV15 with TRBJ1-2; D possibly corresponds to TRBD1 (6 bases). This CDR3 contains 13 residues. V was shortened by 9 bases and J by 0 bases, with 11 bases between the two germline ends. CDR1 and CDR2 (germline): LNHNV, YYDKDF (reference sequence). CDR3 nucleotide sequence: TGTGCCACTTCCCCAGGGGCTAACTATGGCTACACCTTC. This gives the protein CATSPGANYGYTF.

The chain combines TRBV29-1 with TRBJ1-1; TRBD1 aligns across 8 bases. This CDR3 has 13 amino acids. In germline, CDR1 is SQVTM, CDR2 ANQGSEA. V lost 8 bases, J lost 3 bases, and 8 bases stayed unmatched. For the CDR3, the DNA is TGCAGCTCTACAGGGGGGGAGGACACTGAAGCTTTCTTT. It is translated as CSSTGGEDTEAFF.

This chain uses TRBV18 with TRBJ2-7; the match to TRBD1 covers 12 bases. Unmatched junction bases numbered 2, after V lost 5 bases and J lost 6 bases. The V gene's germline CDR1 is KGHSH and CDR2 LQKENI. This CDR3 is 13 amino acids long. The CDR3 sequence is CASSGTGGGEQYF. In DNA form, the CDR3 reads TGTGCCAGCTCAGGGACAGGGGGCGGCGAGCAGTACTTC.

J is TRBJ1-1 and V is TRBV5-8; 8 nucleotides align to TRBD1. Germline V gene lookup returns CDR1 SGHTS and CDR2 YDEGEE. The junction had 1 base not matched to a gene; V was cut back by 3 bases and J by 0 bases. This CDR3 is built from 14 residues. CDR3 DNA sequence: TGTGCCAGCAGCTGGGGACAGGTGAACACTGAAGCTTTCTTT. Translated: CASSWGQVNTEAFF.

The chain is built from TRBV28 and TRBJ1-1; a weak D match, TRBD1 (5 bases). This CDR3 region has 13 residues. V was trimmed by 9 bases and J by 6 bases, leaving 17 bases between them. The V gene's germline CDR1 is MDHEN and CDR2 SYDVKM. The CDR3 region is CASERFRASEAFF. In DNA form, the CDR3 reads TGTGCCAGTGAACGGTTCAGGGCGTCTGAAGCTTTCTTT. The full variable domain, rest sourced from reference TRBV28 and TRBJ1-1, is DVKVTQSSRYLVKRTGEKVFLECVQDMDHENMFWYRQDPGLGLRLIYFSYDVKMKEKGDIPEGYSVSREKKERFSLILESASTNQTSMYLCASERFRASEAFFGQGTRLTVV.

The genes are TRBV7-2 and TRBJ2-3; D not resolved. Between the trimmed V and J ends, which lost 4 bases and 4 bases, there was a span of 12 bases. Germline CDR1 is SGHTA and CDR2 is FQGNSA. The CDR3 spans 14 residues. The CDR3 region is CASSSSPGADTQYF. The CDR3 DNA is TGTGCCAGCAGCTCAAGCCCCGGAGCAGATACGCAGTATTTT. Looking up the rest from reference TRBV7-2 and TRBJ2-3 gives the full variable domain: GAGVSQSPSNKVTEKGKDVELRCDPISGHTALYWYRQSLGQGLEFLIYFQGNSAPDKSGLPSDRFSAERTGGSVSTLTIQRTQQEDSAVYLCASSSSPGADTQYFGPGTRLTVL.